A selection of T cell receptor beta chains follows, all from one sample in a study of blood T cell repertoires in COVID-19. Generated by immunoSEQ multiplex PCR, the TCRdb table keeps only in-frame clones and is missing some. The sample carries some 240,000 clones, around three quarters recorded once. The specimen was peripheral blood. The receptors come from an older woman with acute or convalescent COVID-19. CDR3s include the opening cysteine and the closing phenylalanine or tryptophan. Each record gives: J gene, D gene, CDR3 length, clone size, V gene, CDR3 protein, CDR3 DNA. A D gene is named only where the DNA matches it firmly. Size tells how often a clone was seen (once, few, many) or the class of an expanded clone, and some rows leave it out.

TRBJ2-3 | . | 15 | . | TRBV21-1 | CASSKRRGGTDTQYF | TGTGCCAGCAGCAAAAGACGGGGAGGGACAGATACGCAGTATTTT
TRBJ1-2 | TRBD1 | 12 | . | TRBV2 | CASGTRGPGYTF | TGTGCCAGCGGAACCAGGGGGCCTGGCTACACCTTC
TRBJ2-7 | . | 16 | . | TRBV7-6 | CASSLSGTSRLEEQYF | TGTGCCAGCAGCTTATCGGGTACTAGCAGGCTGGAAGAGCAGTACTTC
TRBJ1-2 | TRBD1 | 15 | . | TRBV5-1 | CASSPGNMGQYGYTF | TGCGCCAGCAGCCCCGGGAACATGGGACAGTATGGCTACACCTTC
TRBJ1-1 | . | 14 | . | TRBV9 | CASSVAPLNTEAFF | TGTGCCAGCAGCGTAGCTCCCCTGAACACTGAAGCTTTCTTT
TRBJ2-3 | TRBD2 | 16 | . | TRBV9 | CASSYGGGLAFDTQYF | TGTGCCAGCTCCTACGGAGGGGGACTAGCCTTCGATACGCAGTATTTT
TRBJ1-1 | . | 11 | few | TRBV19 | CASSYWSEAFF | TGTGCCAGTAGTTATTGGAGTGAAGCTTTCTTT
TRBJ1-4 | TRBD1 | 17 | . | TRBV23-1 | CASSQKTLGQGDEKLFF | TGCGCCAGCAGTCAAAAAACTCTTGGACAGGGCGACGAAAAACTGTTTTTT
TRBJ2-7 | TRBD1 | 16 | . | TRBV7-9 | CASSPRKTGINYEQYF | TGTGCCAGCAGCCCCCGGAAGACAGGGATAAACTACGAGCAGTACTTC
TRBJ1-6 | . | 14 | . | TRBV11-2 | CASSLGGQRSPLHF | TGTGCCAGCAGCTTAGGGGGGCAACGATCACCCCTCCACTTT
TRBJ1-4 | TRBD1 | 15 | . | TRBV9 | CASSVVGQGNEKLFF | TGTGCCAGCAGCGTAGTCGGACAGGGGAATGAAAAACTGTTTTTT
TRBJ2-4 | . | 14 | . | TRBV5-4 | CASSSLGGSNIQYF | TGTGCCAGCAGCTCACTTGGGGGCTCGAACATTCAGTACTTC
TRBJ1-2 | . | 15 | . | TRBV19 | CASSMARYSSYGYTF | TGTGCCAGTAGTATGGCCAGATATTCTTCCTATGGCTACACCTTC
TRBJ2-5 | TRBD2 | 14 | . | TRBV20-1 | CSASRSGGGETQYF | TGCAGTGCTAGTCGTAGCGGGGGAGGAGAGACCCAGTACTTC